Presented here are 7 T cell receptor beta chains from one specimen sequenced in a study of shared clonotypes between healthy human individuals (dated by TCRdb to 2018 to 2020). The method was the immunoSEQ multiplex PCR assay. The immuneACCESS repertoire file appears here via TCRdb, limited to in-frame rearrangements. These files lack a portion of the clones; in checked studies, under half of the deficit traces to unresolved V genes, and the cause of the others is not known. This sample gives approximately 500,000 clones in total; 95% to 97% of them show up just once. Clones ranked in the top ten supply approximately 0.062% of the sample. The specimen sequenced was naive CD4+ T cells sorted from blood. The cell subset or site label of this sample denotes: CD45RA+ positively selected. The receptors come from a woman in her twenties or thirties in good health.

The CDR3 region is CASSPEQGKSAYEQYF. For the CDR3, the DNA is TGTGCCAGCAGCCCAGAGCAGGGCAAATCGGCCTACGAGCAGTACTTC. J is TRBJ2-7 and V is TRBV5-4; the D gene is possibly TRBD1 (5 bases). The CDR3 length is 16 residues. The V end was cut by 4 bases, the J end by 2 bases, with 19 bases between. Germline V gives CDR1 SGHNT, CDR2 YYREEE (reference sequence). The full variable domain, its missing parts supplied by reference TRBV5-4 and TRBJ2-7, is ETGVTQSPTHLIKTRGQQVTLRCSSQSGHNTVSWYQQALGQGPQFIFQYYREEENGRGNFPPRFSGLQFPNYSSELNVNALELDDSALYLCASSPEQGKSAYEQYFGPGTRLTVT.

This sequence joins TRBV13 and TRBJ2-7; no reliable D call. The V and J ends lost 2 bases and 2 bases respectively, with 7 bases between them. From germline, CDR1 is PRHDT and CDR2 FYEKMQ (reference sequence). This CDR3 comprises 13 residues. The CDR3 coding sequence is TGTGCCAGCAGCTTACTCCGGACCTACGAGCAGTACTTC. Translating gives CASSLLRTYEQYF.

V and J are TRBV11-3 and TRBJ1-5; TRBD1 aligns across 10 bases. V shed 7 bases and J 5 bases; nucleotides not matched to a gene: 14. The germline V gene has CDR1 SGHNT and CDR2 YENEEA. This CDR3 comprises 17 residues. The DNA for the CDR3 is TGTGCCAGCAACTCCCGGGTGGACAGGGGGTTCTATCAGCCCCAGCATTTT. Amino acid sequence: CASNSRVDRGFYQPQHF.

The chain couples TRBV19 to TRBJ2-5; the D gene is possibly TRBD2 (6 bases). From germline, CDR1 is LNHDA and CDR2 SQIVND (reference sequence). This CDR3 has 14 amino acids. Trimming removed 4 bases from V and 1 base from J, with 10 bases in between. The CDR3 spells CASSTPGLQETQYF. DNA of the CDR3: TGTGCCAGTAGTACGCCGGGACTCCAAGAGACCCAGTACTTC.

The chain is built from TRBV7-8 and TRBJ2-7; unclear D gene. There are 16 residues in the CDR3. Germline CDR1 SGHVS, CDR2 FQNEAQ. V was pared by 0 bases and J by 5 bases, with 17 bases between. DNA of the CDR3: TGTGCCAGCAGCTTAGCCGACATGACCCCGATGAACGAGCAGTACTTC. It translates to CASSLADMTPMNEQYF.

CDR3 residues: CASTLGRGEQYF. The CDR3 coding sequence is TGTGCCAGCACATTAGGGCGGGGGGAGCAGTACTTC. The genes are TRBV7-2 and TRBJ2-7; 7 bases agree with TRBD2. Unmatched junction bases numbered 7, after V lost 7 bases and J lost 7 bases. This CDR3 has 12 residues. The germline gives CDR1 SGHTA, CDR2 FQGNSA.

The rearrangement joins TRBV2 to TRBJ2-1, with TRBD1 matching over 9 bases. Germline V gives CDR1 SNHLY, CDR2 FYNNEI. Germline trimming cut 7 bases from V and 9 bases from J; bases unmatched to any gene: 13. The CDR3 contains 15 residues. CDR3 protein: CASKRRDRDISEQFF. CDR3 DNA sequence: TGTGCCAGCAAACGCCGGGACAGGGATATCAGTGAGCAGTTCTTC.